Listed below are T cell receptor beta chains from one sample, sequenced in a study of blood T cell repertoires in COVID-19. The repertoire was sequenced with immunoSEQ multiplex PCR; TCRdb's copy has only in-frame clones and lacks some. The sample has roughly 160,000 clones, just under 90% seen once. Input material: peripheral blood. The receptors were gathered from a woman in her seventies with COVID-19, enrolled during active disease. Each CDR3 is given with its conserved first and last residue. Fields, in order: V gene, J gene, CDR3 protein.

TRBV19,TRBJ1-5,CASSPPRTRGNQPQHF
TRBV20-1,TRBJ1-1,CSASRDRGFGAIDTEAFF
TRBV19,TRBJ2-1,CASSLAGGPTYNEQFF
TRBV10-3,TRBJ1-5,CAISEKGASNQPQHF
TRBV14,TRBJ2-3,CASSQGAGARGTDTQYF
TRBV18,TRBJ1-1,CASSPPVGVNTEAFF
TRBV3-1/TRBV3-2,TRBJ2-3,CASSSRDRGTDTQYF
TRBV5-1,TRBJ2-5,CASSLFGETQYF
TRBV28,TRBJ2-3,CASSLATGTGVGSMTQYF
TRBV18,TRBJ1-2,CASSPETGTYYGYTF
TRBV19,TRBJ1-5,CASSMTAWASNQPQHF
TRBV30,TRBJ1-4,CAWSSSGTGKEEKLFF
TRBV3-1/TRBV3-2,TRBJ1-5,CASSEATGSNQPQHF
TRBV5-8,TRBJ1-2,CASSLGTASYGYTF
TRBV19,TRBJ1-4,CASSPTGSREKLFF
TRBV6-6,TRBJ1-1,CASSWTGETEAFF
TRBV5-4,TRBJ2-5,CASSLTVAGAETQYF
TRBV18,TRBJ1-2,CASSPDRDYGYTF
TRBV18,TRBJ2-3,CASSPLAAGPDTQYF
TRBV5-5,TRBJ1-2,CASSFRYDYGYTF
TRBV2,TRBJ1-2,CASSKGQSSGYTF
TRBV5-4,TRBJ1-2,CASSVGGGDRWNGYTF
TRBV20-1,TRBJ1-5,CSASSQGGQPQHF
TRBV5-1,TRBJ1-6,CASSLVGENSPLHF